This T cell receptor (beta chain) was sequenced in a study of blood T cell repertoires in COVID-19. In the study overall: Both acute and convalescent COVID-19 samples were obtained from the United States, Italy and Spain. T cells, B-cell-depleted T cells, or PBMCs supplied cDNA or gDNA.

In germline, CDR1 is SGHTA, CDR2 FQGTGA. V was cut by 1 base and J by 7 bases, with 5 bases left in between. This CDR3 is built from 13 residues. In this sample, this clone turned up a few times. In the authors' methods: From reference gene primer amplification, estimates of nucleated cell counts were derived. Repertoires were generated with immunoSEQ multiplex PCR, while TCRdb's copy carries only in-frame clones and drops some. The V and J calls and the clone size are those of that table, but D and trimming were determined from the DNA. Of roughly 150,000 clones in the sample, around 89% were seen once.

This receptor was obtained from a woman aged 60 to 75 with active COVID-19. V gene TRBV7-3 combines with J gene TRBJ1-6; no clear D gene. The sequenced material came from peripheral blood. CDR3 DNA sequence: TGTGCCAGCAGCTTAATAGTGAATTCACCCCTCCACTTT. This codes for CASSLIVNSPLHF.